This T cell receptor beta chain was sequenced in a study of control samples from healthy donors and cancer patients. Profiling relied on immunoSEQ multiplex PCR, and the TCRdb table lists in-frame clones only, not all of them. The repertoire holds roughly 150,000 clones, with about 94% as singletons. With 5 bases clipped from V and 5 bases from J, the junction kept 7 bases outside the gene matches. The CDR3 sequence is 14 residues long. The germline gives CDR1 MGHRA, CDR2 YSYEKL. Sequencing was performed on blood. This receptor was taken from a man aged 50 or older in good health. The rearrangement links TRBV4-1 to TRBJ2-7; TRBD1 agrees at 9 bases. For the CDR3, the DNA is TGCGCCAGCAGCTACACACAGGGGGCCAACGAGCAGTACTTC. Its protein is CASSYTQGANEQYF.